The 25 T cell receptor beta chains below all came from one sample that was sequenced in a study of blood T cell repertoires in COVID-19. The method was immunoSEQ multiplex PCR; TCRdb's version includes in-frame clones alone and lacks a portion of them. The sample carries 400,000 or so clones, approximately 89% recorded once. Sequenced input: PBMCs or T cells enriched from blood (not recorded which). Source of these receptors: a man between 40 and 49 years old in a cohort exposed to, infected with or recovered from COVID-19 (not recorded which).

This clone has a handful of counts. The CDR3 here is CASSPGGVGYQETQYF. The DNA for the CDR3 is TGTGCCAGCAGCCCCGGAGGTGTTGGGTACCAAGAGACCCAGTACTTC. The chain joins TRBV4-2 to TRBJ2-5; perhaps TRBD2 as D (5 bases). Trimming took 4 bases from V and 0 from J, leaving 15 bases between them. The length of the CDR3 is 16 residues. Germline CDR1 is LGHNA and CDR2 is YNFKEQ.

This clone appeared a single time. The chain joins TRBV27 to TRBJ2-2; TRBD2 matches at 12 bases. Per germline, CDR1 MNHEY and CDR2 SMNVEV (reference sequence). The CDR3 is 20 amino acids. The ends lost 3 bases at V and 2 bases at J; junction bases unmatched: 13. In nucleotides, the CDR3 is TGTGCCAGCAGTTTTGGGGTCGGCCGGACTAGCGGGGTTAACACCGGGGAGCTGTTTTTT. Amino acids: CASSFGVGRTSGVNTGELFF.

This chain uses TRBV28 with TRBJ2-7; TRBD2 matches 7 bases. Trimming removed 3 bases from V and 7 bases from J; junction bases left unmatched: 3. The CDR3 is made up of 12 amino acids. Germline assignment: CDR1 MDHEN and CDR2 SYDVKM. The CDR3 region is CASSLAGVEQYF. CDR3 nucleotide sequence: TGTGCCAGCAGTTTGGCGGGGGTTGAGCAGTACTTC.

The chain is built from TRBV11-3 and TRBJ1-1; D is undetermined. Germline values: CDR1 SGHNT, CDR2 YENEEA. The CDR3 covers 14 residues. V lost 5 bases and J 4 bases, leaving 14 bases between the germline ends. As DNA, the CDR3 is TGTGCCAGCAGCCTTCTCGGGGAGGGCACTGAAGCTTTCTTT. The encoded protein is CASSLLGEGTEAFF.

This chain connects TRBV5-4 to TRBJ1-3, with TRBD1 matching over 7 bases. This CDR3 has 16 amino acids. V shed 0 bases and J 0 bases; nucleotides not matched to a gene: 3. Germline values: CDR1 SGHNT, CDR2 YYREEE (reference sequence). The CDR3 region has the DNA TGTGCCAGCAGCTTGGGGGACAGCCTCTCTGGAAACACCATATATTTT. This encodes CASSLGDSLSGNTIYF. Based on the CDR3 plus reference TRBV5-4 and TRBJ1-3, the full variable domain is ETGVTQSPTHLIKTRGQQVTLRCSSQSGHNTVSWYQQALGQGPQFIFQYYREEENGRGNFPPRFSGLQFPNYSSELNVNALELDDSALYLCASSLGDSLSGNTIYFGEGSWLTVV.

The CDR3 region has the DNA TGTGCCAGCAGCCAAGATCTGGGGGGCTACGAGCAGTACTTC. Amino acid sequence: CASSQDLGGYEQYF. This chain links TRBV3-1 (or the pseudogene TRBV3-2) with TRBJ2-7; possible D gene TRBD2, 6 bases. Germline V CDR1 and CDR2: LGHDT, YNNKEL (reference sequence). The V end was cut by 0 bases, the J end by 3 bases, with 9 bases between. This CDR3 comprises 14 residues.

The sample holds one count of this clone. V gene TRBV5-1 combines with J gene TRBJ2-3; TRBD2 matches 14 bases. The CDR3 has 16 amino acids. Germline CDR1 is SGHRS and CDR2 is YFSETQ. V lost 4 bases to trimming and J lost 4 bases; unmatched junction nucleotides: 5. The CDR3 region has the DNA TGCGCCAGCAGCCCGGGACTAGCGGGAGTCCCAGATACGCAGTATTTT. Its translation: CASSPGLAGVPDTQYF.

The rearrangement links TRBV7-8 to TRBJ1-5; TRBD1 agrees at 7 bases. With V trimmed by 1 base and J by 6 bases, 15 bases remained unmatched. This CDR3 region has 18 residues. Germline V gene data show CDR1 as SGHVS and CDR2 as FQNEAQ. The CDR3 spells CASSLGASGTVWVQPQHF. CDR3 sequence (DNA): TGTGCCAGCAGCTTAGGAGCTTCCGGGACAGTCTGGGTTCAGCCCCAGCATTTT.

The CDR3 here is CASSIGSSSSYNEQFF. The CDR3 nucleotides read TGTGCCAGTAGTATAGGTTCTAGTAGCTCCTACAATGAGCAGTTCTTC. The chain joins TRBV19 to TRBJ2-1; D is unclear. There are 16 residues in the CDR3. V shed 1 base and J shed 0 bases, with 10 bases lying between them. The V gene's germline CDR1 is LNHDA and CDR2 SQIVND (reference sequence).

The genes are TRBV6-5 and TRBJ2-1; D is unclear. In germline, CDR1 is MNHEY, CDR2 SVGAGI. With 4 bases removed from V and 3 bases from J, the gap between germline ends came to 4 bases. CDR3 length equals 12 residues. The CDR3, as DNA: TGTGCCAGCAGTTCCGGCTACAATGAGCAGTTCTTC. Translation gives CASSSGYNEQFF.

This chain joins TRBV29-1 and TRBJ2-1, with D uncertain. Per germline, CDR1 SQVTM and CDR2 ANQGSEA. Trimming took 2 bases from V and 6 from J, leaving 5 bases between them. The CDR3 has 11 residues. CDR3 sequence (DNA): TGCAGCGTTGAACAGTTCAATGAGCAGTTCTTC. As protein: CSVEQFNEQFF.

The rearrangement joins TRBV7-2 to TRBJ2-1, with TRBD2 matching 7 bases. V gave up 0 bases and J gave up 10 bases; unmatched junction bases: 6. In germline, CDR1 is SGHTA, CDR2 FQGNSA. The CDR3 has 14 residues. CDR3 in DNA: TGTGCCAGCAGCTTAGCGGGAGGGCGAGGGGAGCAGTTCTTC. This gives the protein CASSLAGGRGEQFF.

This clone was seen once. The chain uses TRBV4-1 and TRBJ2-3, with D perhaps matching TRBD2 (6 bases). The CDR3 is 16 residues long. CDR1 and CDR2 (germline): MGHRA, YSYEKL. Trimming removed 2 bases from V and 0 bases from J, with 12 bases in between. The CDR3 DNA reads TGCGCCAGCAGCCAATTACCGGGACTCAGCACAGATACGCAGTATTTT. It encodes CASSQLPGLSTDTQYF.

The V gene is TRBV9, the J gene TRBJ1-6; 7 nucleotides align to TRBD1. Germline trimming cut 4 bases from V and 7 bases from J; bases unmatched to any gene: 8. Germline V gene data show CDR1 as SGDLS and CDR2 as YYNGEE. This CDR3 region has 15 residues. CDR3 sequence (DNA): TGTGCCAGCAGCACACGACAGGGTGGCAATTCACCCCTCCACTTT. This translates into CASSTRQGGNSPLHF.

The rearrangement uses TRBV28 and TRBJ2-2; tentatively, D is TRBD1 (7 bases). This CDR3 is built from 15 residues. V lost 5 bases, J lost 5 bases, and 15 bases lay in between. Germline CDR1 and CDR2: MDHEN and SYDVKM. CDR3 protein: CASSTIRGRTGELFF. CDR3 in DNA: TGTGCCAGCAGTACCATCAGGGGGAGGACCGGGGAGCTGTTTTTT.

The V and J genes are TRBV5-6 and TRBJ1-3, with TRBD1 matching 9 bases. The trim removed 2 bases at V and 7 bases at J, leaving 10 bases unmatched. The CDR3 runs 16 residues. Germline loops: CDR1 SGHDT, CDR2 YYEEEE. The CDR3 reads CASSFRRQGDRNTIYF. The CDR3 nucleotides read TGTGCCAGCAGCTTTAGGCGACAGGGGGATCGGAACACCATATATTTT.

This chain connects TRBV27 to TRBJ2-3, with D possibly being TRBD2 (6 bases). The CDR3 covers 14 residues. The germline V and J ends were trimmed by 7 bases and 6 bases, with 17 bases remaining between them. Per germline, CDR1 MNHEY and CDR2 SMNVEV (reference sequence). The DNA for the CDR3 is TGTGCCAGCAACGGGAACGGTGGAGGGGATACGCAGTATTTT. Protein sequence: CASNGNGGGDTQYF.

This clone showed up just once. V usage is TRBV4-1 and J usage is TRBJ1-3; 7 nucleotides align to TRBD1. V lost 4 bases and J lost 2; bases outside the gene matches: 5. In germline, CDR1 is MGHRA, CDR2 YSYEKL. The CDR3 spans 15 residues. The CDR3 bases are TGCGCCAGCAGCCGCGACAGGGCGACTGGAAACACCATATATTTT. It is translated as CASSRDRATGNTIYF.

This clone was detected only once. This chain joins TRBV4-1 and TRBJ1-1; D is ambiguous. The CDR3 sequence is 13 residues long. With 0 bases removed from V and 7 bases from J, the gap between germline ends came to 9 bases. In germline, CDR1 is MGHRA, CDR2 YSYEKL. CDR3 DNA sequence: TGCGCCAGCAGCCAAGATGCTCAGATTGAAGCTTTCTTT. Residues: CASSQDAQIEAFF.

This rearrangement joins TRBV19 to TRBJ2-7, with TRBD1 identical over 9 bases. Germline V gene sequence: CDR1 LNHDA, CDR2 SQIVND (reference sequence). This CDR3 contains 14 residues. Losses at the gene ends were 6 bases for V and 1 base for J; bases not matched to a gene: 4. The chain's CDR3 is CASRPGQGSYEQYF. The CDR3 DNA reads TGTGCCAGTAGGCCGGGACAGGGTTCCTACGAGCAGTACTTC.

The chain carries TRBV6-5 and TRBJ2-1, with D possibly being TRBD2 (7 bases). Deletions cut 4 bases from V and 9 bases from J, with 13 bases between. The V gene's germline CDR1 is MNHEY and CDR2 SVGAGI. The CDR3 extends over 13 amino acids. The CDR3 protein is CASSSSGGGEQFF. DNA for the CDR3: TGTGCCAGCAGTTCATCGGGGGGCGGTGAGCAGTTCTTC.

The chain is built from TRBV5-1 and TRBJ1-1, with D uncertain. The CDR3 length is 14 residues. Germline CDR1 SGHRS, CDR2 YFSETQ. The V gene lost 3 bases and the J gene lost 0 bases, with 9 bases spanning the gap. As DNA, the CDR3 is TGCGCCAGCAGCTCGGAGTACATGAACACTGAAGCTTTCTTT. This translates into CASSSEYMNTEAFF.

V is TRBV30 and J is TRBJ1-6, with TRBD1 as a possible D gene (5 bases). V lost 2 bases to trimming and J lost 0 bases, with 23 bases between them. Germline V gene sequence: CDR1 GTSNPN, CDR2 SVGIG (reference sequence). This CDR3 has 20 residues. Here the CDR3 reads CAWSNRGSQLFSSYNSPLHF. CDR3 nucleotides: TGTGCCTGGAGTAATCGGGGGTCCCAACTCTTTAGCTCCTATAATTCACCCCTCCACTTT.

This clone was recorded only once. The chain has TRBV30 and TRBJ1-6; 9 positions agree with TRBD1. Germline lookup yields CDR1 GTSNPN and CDR2 SVGIG (reference sequence). V shed 4 bases, J shed 10 bases, and the junction held 14 bases outside the gene matches. CDR3 size: 16 residues. The DNA of the CDR3 is TGTGCCTGGACCGGAGCCGGGACAGGGAATTACTCACCCCTCCACTTT. Protein: CAWTGAGTGNYSPLHF.

The genes are TRBV5-1 and TRBJ2-2; D not certain. CDR3 length equals 15 residues. V was pared by 1 base and J by 1 base, with 8 bases between. Germline V gene lookup returns CDR1 SGHRS and CDR2 YFSETQ. The CDR3 loop is CASSLNQKNTGELFF. CDR3 nucleotides: TGCGCCAGCAGCTTGAATCAGAAGAACACCGGGGAGCTGTTTTTT.